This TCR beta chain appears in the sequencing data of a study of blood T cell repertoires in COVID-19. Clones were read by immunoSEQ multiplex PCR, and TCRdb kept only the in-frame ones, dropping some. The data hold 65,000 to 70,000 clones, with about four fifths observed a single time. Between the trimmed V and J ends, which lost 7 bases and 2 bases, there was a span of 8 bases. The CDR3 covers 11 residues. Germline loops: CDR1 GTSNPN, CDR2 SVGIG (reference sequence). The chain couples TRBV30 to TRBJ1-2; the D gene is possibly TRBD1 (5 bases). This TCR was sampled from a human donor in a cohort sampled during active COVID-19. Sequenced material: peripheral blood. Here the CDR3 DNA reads TGTGCCTTTGGGGGGAACTATGGCTACACCTTC. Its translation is CAFGGNYGYTF.